This T cell receptor beta chain stems from a study of monozygotic twins with inflammatory bowel disease. Study-level points and caveats: What may have added variability to patient repertoires is that immunosuppressive treatments differed. No difference was seen in repertoire similarity between concordant and discordant twins, possibly from limited power.

Blood samples, whole and unsorted for T cells, yielded the isolated total RNA. Two nested PCRs, of roughly 16 and 10 cycles, processed TCRalpha and TCRbeta cDNA. TCRdb re-called the 5' RACE reads; every CDR3 protein appears as one record, without DNA. Across around 380,000 distinct CDR3 sequences, the top ten clones capture 2% to 3% of the sample. This CDR3 contains 12 residues. Germline CDR1 is LGHDT and CDR2 is YNNKEL (reference sequence). For this clonotype: Its specificity is not known.

The sequence was collected from a human donor with ulcerative colitis or Crohn's disease, or a healthy co-twin of an affected twin (not recorded which). The specimen sequenced was blood. The V call is TRBV3-1, the J call TRBJ1-1; TCRdb designates TRBD1, a call that cannot be tested without DNA. CDR3 protein: CASSAGIREAFF. Full variable domain (remainder filled in from reference TRBV3-1 and TRBJ1-1): DTAVSQTPKYLVTQMGNDKSIKCEQNLGHDTMYWYKQDSKKFLKIMFSYNNKELIINETVPNRFSPKSPDKAHLNLHINSLELGDSAVYFCASSAGIREAFFGQGTRLTVV.